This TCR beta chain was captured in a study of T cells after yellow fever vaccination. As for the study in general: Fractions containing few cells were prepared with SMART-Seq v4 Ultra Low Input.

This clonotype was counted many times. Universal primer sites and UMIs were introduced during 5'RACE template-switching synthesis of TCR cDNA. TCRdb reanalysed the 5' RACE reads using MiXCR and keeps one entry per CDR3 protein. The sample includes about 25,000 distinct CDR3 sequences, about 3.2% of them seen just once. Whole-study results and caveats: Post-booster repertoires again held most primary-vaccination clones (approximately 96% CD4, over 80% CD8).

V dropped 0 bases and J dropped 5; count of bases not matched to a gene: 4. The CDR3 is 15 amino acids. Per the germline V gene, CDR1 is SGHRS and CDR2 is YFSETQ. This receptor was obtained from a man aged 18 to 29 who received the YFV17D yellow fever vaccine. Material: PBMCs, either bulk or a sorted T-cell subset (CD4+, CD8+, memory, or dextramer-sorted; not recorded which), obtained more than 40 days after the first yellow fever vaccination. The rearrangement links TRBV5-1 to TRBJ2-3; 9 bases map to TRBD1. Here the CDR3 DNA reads TGCGCCAGCAGCTTGGGGGACAGGGTGGGAGATACGCAGTATTTT. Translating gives CASSLGDRVGDTQYF. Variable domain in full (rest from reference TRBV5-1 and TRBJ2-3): KAGVTQTPRYLIKTRGQQVTLSCSPISGHRSVSWYQQTPGQGLQFLFEYFSETQRNKGNFPGRFSGRQFSNSRSEMNVSTLELGDSALYLCASSLGDRVGDTQYFGPGTRLTVL.